This T cell receptor (beta chain) was found in a study of blood T cell repertoires in COVID-19. On the study more broadly: The samples span acute and convalescent COVID-19 from the United States, Italy and Spain. PBMCs, B-cell-depleted T cells, or T cells provided the cDNA or gDNA that made up the material.

The CDR3 contains 13 residues. V dropped 4 bases and J dropped 3 bases, with 10 bases sitting between them. As originally analysed: How many nucleated cells were present was estimated from reference gene primer amplification. Generated by immunoSEQ multiplex PCR, the TCRdb table keeps only in-frame clones and is missing some. V, J and clone size reflect that table, while D and trimming were determined from the DNA. The table has 310,000 or so clones, 88% seen once. The chain uses TRBV12-3 or TRBV12-4 and TRBJ2-7; D possibly corresponds to TRBD1 (5 bases). The source is a woman aged 45-59 years with active or convalescent COVID-19. The sequencing input was peripheral blood. The CDR3 here is CASSYDSYYEQYF. For the CDR3, the DNA is TGTGCCAGCAGTTATGACAGCTACTACGAGCAGTACTTC.